The count of the clone carrying this T cell receptor (beta chain) is one. Its matching antigen is unknown. Vbeta (60) and Jbeta (13) primers were used in the PCR. This table comes from immunoSEQ multiplex PCR, and its TCRdb copy is limited to in-frame clones, with some not included. Among about 210,000 clones listed, around 79% were seen once. The data were obtained in a study of cytomegalovirus exposure and HLA in healthy donors. Study-wide context: A preliminary data release comprised approximately 85 million unique TCRs obtained from HLA-typed donors. Overall study results and limits: In a later analysis, approximately 18,000 TCR beta sequences were associated with HLA alleles at 0.05 false discovery rate. About 87% or about 30% of the time was how often most TCR beta V segments were productive, according to an earlier analysis.

The CDR3 is 15 residues long. CDR1 and CDR2 (germline): SGHDT, YYEEEE. Trimming stripped 4 bases from V and 1 base from J, with 14 bases between. The specimen was PBMCs. This chain uses TRBV5-6 with TRBJ1-1; tentatively, D is TRBD1 (5 bases). This receptor was identified in a male donor in good health and CMV-seronegative. DNA for the CDR3: TGTGCCAGCAGCAGGTCGGACACGCCGAACACTGAAGCTTTCTTT. Its translation is CASSRSDTPNTEAFF. The variable domain in full, with the rest retrieved from reference TRBV5-6 and TRBJ1-1, is DAGVTQSPTHLIKTRGQQVTLRCSPKSGHDTVSWYQQALGQGPQFIFQYYEEEERQRGNFPDRFSGHQFPNYSSELNVNALLLGDSALYLCASSRSDTPNTEAFFGQGTRLTVV.